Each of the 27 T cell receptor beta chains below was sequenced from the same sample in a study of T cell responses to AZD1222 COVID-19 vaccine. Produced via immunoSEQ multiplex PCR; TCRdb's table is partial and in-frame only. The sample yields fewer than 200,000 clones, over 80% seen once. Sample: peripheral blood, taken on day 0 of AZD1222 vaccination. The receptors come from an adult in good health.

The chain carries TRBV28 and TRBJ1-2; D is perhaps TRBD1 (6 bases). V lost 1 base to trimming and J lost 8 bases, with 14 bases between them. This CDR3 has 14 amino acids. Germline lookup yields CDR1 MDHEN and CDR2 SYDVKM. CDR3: CASSLLSRGHGYTF. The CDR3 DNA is TGTGCCAGCAGTTTATTGTCCAGGGGTCACGGCTACACCTTC.

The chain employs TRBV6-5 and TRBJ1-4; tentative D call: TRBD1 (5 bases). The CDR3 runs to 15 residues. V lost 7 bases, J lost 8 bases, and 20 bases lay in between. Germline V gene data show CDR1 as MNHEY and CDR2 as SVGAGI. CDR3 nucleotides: TGTGCCAGCATCCTGAACGGGGCCGGGTTAGAAAAACTGTTTTTT. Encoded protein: CASILNGAGLEKLFF.

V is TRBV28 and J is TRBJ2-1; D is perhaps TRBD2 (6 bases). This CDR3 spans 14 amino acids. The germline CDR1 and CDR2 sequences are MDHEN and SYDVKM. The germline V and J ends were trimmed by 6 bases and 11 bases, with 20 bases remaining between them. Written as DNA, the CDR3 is TGTGCCAGCAGCGACCAGGGACGGGCGGGGCAGCAGTTCTTC. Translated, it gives CASSDQGRAGQQFF.

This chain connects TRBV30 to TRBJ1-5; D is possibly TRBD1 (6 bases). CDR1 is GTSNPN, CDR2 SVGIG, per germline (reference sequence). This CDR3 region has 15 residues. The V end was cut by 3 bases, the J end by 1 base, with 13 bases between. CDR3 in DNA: TGTGCCTGGAGAATAGGGGGGGGGAGCAATCAGCCCCAGCATTTT. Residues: CAWRIGGGSNQPQHF. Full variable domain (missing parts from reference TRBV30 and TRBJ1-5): SQTIHQWPATLVQPVGSPLSLECTVEGTSNPNLYWYRQAAGRGLQLLFYSVGIGQISSEVPQNLSASRPQDRQFILSSKKLLLSDSGFYLCAWRIGGGSNQPQHFGDGTRLSIL.

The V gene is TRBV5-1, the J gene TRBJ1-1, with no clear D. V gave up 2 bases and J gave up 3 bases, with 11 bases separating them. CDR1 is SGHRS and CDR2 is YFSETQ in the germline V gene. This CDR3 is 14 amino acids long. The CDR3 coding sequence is TGCGCCAGCAGCTTATCAGGTCGGGACACTGAAGCTTTCTTT. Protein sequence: CASSLSGRDTEAFF. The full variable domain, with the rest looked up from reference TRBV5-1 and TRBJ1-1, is KAGVTQTPRYLIKTRGQQVTLSCSPISGHRSVSWYQQTPGQGLQFLFEYFSETQRNKGNFPGRFSGRQFSNSRSEMNVSTLELGDSALYLCASSLSGRDTEAFFGQGTRLTVV.

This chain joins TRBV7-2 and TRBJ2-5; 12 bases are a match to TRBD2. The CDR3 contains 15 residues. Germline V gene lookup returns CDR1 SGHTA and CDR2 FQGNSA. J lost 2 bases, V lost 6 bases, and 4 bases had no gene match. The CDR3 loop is CASSLAGGEQETQYF. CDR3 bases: TGTGCCAGCAGTCTAGCGGGAGGGGAACAAGAGACCCAGTACTTC.

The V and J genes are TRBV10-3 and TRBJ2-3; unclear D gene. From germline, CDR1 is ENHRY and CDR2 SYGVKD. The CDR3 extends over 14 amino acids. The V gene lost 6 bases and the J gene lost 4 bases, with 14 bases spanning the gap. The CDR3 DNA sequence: TGTGCCATCAGGGGATACTCAGTGGCAGATACGCAGTATTTT. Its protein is CAIRGYSVADTQYF.

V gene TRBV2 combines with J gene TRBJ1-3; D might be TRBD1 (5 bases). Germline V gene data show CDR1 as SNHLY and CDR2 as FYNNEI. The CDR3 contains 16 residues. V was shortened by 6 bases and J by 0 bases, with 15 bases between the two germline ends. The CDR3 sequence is CASSEQQAHSGNTIYF. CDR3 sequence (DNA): TGTGCCAGCAGCGAACAACAGGCCCACTCTGGAAACACCATATATTTT.

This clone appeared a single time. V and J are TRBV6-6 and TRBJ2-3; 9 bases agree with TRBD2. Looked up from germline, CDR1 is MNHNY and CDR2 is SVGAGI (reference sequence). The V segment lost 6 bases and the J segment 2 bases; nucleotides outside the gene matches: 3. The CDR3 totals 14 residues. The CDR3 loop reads CASRGLANTDTQYF. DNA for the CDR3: TGTGCCAGCAGAGGACTAGCGAACACAGATACGCAGTATTTT.

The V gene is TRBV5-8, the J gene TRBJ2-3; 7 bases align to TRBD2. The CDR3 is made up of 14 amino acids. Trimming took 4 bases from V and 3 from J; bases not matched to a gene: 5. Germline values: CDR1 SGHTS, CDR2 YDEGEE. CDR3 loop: CASSVLAPTDTQYF. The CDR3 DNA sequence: TGTGCCAGCAGCGTACTAGCGCCGACAGATACGCAGTATTTT. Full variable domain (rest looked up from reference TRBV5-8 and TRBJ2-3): EAGVTQSPTHLIKTRGQQATLRCSPISGHTSVYWYQQALGLGLQFLLWYDEGEERNRGNFPPRFSGRQFPNYSSELNVNALELEDSALYLCASSVLAPTDTQYFGPGTRLTVL.

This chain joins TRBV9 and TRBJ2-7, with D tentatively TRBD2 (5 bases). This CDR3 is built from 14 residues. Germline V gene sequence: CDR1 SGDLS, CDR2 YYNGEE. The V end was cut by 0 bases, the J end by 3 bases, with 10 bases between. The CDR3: CASSVAGGGYEQYF. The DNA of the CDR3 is TGTGCCAGCAGCGTAGCTGGAGGAGGCTACGAGCAGTACTTC.

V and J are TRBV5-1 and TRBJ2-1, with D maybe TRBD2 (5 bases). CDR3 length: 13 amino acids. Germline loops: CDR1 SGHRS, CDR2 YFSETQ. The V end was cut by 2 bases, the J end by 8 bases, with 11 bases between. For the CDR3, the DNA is TGCGCCAGCAGCTTAGAGGGCGTCGATGAGCAGTTCTTC. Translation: CASSLEGVDEQFF.

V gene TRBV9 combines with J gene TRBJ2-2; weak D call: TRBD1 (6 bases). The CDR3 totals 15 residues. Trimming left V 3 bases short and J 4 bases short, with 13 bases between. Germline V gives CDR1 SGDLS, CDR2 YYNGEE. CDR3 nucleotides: TGTGCCAGCAGCGCCGGACAGTCGCCCACCGGGGAGCTGTTTTTT. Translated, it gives CASSAGQSPTGELFF.

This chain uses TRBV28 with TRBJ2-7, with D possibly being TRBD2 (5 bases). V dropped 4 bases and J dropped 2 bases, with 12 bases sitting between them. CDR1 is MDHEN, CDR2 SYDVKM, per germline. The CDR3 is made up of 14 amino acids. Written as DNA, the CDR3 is TGTGCCAGCAGTTCCGATGCAGCGGCCTACGAGCAGTACTTC. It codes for CASSSDAAAYEQYF. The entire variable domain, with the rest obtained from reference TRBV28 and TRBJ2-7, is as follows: DVKVTQSSRYLVKRTGEKVFLECVQDMDHENMFWYRQDPGLGLRLIYFSYDVKMKEKGDIPEGYSVSREKKERFSLILESASTNQTSMYLCASSSDAAAYEQYFGPGTRLTVT.

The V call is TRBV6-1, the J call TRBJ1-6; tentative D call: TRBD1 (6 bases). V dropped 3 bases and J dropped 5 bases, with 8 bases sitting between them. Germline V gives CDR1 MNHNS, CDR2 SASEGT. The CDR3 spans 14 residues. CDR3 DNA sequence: TGTGCCAGCAGTGACACAGGGAATAATTCACCCCTCCACTTT. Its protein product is CASSDTGNNSPLHF.

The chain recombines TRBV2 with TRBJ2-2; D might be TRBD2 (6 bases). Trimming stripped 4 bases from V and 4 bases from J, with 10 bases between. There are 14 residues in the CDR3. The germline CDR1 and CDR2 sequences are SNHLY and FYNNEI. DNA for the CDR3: TGTGCCAGCAGTGTTCTGGGGGGCACCGGGGAGCTGTTTTTT. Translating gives CASSVLGGTGELFF.

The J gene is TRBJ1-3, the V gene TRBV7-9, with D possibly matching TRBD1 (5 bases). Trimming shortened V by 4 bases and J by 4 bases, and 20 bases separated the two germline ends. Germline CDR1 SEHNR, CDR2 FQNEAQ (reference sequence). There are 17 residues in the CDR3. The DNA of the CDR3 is TGTGCCAGCAGCTCGAATTCGTGGGGGAAATGGGGAAACACCATATATTTT. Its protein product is CASSSNSWGKWGNTIYF.

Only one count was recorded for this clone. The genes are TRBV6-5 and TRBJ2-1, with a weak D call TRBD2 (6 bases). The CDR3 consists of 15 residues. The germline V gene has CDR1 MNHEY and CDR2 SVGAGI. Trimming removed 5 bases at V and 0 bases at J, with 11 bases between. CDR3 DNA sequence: TGTGCCAGCAGTACGGCGGGGAGCTCCTACAATGAGCAGTTCTTC. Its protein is CASSTAGSSYNEQFF.

The CDR3 reads CATSGGIDNQPQHF. DNA of the CDR3: TGTGCCACCAGCGGCGGGATAGACAATCAGCCCCAGCATTTT. The J gene is TRBJ1-5, the V gene TRBV15; D unclear. Trimming removed 5 bases from V and 3 bases from J, with 11 bases in between. Germline V gene data show CDR1 as LNHNV and CDR2 as YYDKDF (reference sequence). The CDR3 consists of 14 residues.

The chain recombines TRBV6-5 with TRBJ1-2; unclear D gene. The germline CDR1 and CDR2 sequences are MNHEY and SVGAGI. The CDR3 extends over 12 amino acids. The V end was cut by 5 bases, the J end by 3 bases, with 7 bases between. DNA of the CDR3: TGTGCCAGCAGTCAGTGGGACTATGGCTACACCTTC. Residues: CASSQWDYGYTF.

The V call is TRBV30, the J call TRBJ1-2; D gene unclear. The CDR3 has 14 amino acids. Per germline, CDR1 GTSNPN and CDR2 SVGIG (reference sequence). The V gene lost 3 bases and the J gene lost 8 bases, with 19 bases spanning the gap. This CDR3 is CAWRKDPNVVGYTF. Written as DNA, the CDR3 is TGTGCCTGGAGGAAGGACCCAAATGTGGTGGGCTACACCTTC.

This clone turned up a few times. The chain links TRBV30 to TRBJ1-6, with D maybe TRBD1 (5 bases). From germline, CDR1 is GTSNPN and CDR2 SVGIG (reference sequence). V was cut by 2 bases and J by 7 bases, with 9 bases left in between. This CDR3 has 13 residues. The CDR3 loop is CAWSSQGNSPLHF. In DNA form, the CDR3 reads TGTGCCTGGAGTAGTCAGGGAAATTCACCCCTCCACTTT.

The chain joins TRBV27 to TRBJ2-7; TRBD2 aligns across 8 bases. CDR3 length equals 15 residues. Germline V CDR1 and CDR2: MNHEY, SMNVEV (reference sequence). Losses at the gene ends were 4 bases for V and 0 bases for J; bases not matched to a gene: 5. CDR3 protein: CASSSGGGISYEQYF. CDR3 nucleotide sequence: TGTGCCAGCAGTTCTGGCGGGGGGATCTCCTACGAGCAGTACTTC.

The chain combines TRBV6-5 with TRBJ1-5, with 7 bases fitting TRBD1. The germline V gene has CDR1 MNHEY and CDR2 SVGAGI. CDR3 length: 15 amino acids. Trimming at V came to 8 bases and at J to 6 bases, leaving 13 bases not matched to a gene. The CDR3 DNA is TGTGCCAGCCATAAAACAGGGGATTTAGGTCAGCCCCAGCATTTT. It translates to CASHKTGDLGQPQHF.

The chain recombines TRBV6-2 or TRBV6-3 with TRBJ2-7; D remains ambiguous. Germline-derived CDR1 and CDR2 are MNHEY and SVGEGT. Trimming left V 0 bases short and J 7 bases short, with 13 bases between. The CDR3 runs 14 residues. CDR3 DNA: TGTGCCAGCAGTTACTCGGTCAGGAATAAGGAGCAGTACTTC. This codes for CASSYSVRNKEQYF.

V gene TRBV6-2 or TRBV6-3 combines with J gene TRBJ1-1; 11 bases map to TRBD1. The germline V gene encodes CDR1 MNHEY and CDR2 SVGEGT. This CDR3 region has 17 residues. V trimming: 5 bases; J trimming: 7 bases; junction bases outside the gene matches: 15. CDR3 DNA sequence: TGTGCCAGCAGTCAGGACAGGGGGCGAGCCAGCGGTATTGAAGCTTTCTTT. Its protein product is CASSQDRGRASGIEAFF.

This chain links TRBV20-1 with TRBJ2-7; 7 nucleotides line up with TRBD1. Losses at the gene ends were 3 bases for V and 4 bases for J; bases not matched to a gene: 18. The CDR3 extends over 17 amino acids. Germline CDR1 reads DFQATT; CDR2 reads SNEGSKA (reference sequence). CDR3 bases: TGCAGTGCTAGTCGGCTAAAAAGACAGGGTTCCTCTTACGAGCAGTACTTC. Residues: CSASRLKRQGSSYEQYF.